Here is one TCR beta chain with its context. This entry belongs to a study of blood T cells in healthy people across ages. CDR1 DFQATT and CDR2 SNEGSKA come from the germline V gene (reference sequence). V trimming: 6 bases; J trimming: 3 bases; junction bases outside the gene matches: 5. The CDR3 loop spans 13 amino acids. Next came a second PCR, run for about 7 to 12 cycles, which used a sample-barcoded 5' primer along with a J-beta primer mix. TCRdb itself ran the 5' RACE reads through MiXCR, one entry per CDR3 protein. The table shows around 1,000,000 distinct CDR3 sequences, with roughly a quarter occurring only once. Approximately 10 milliliters was the volume of peripheral blood drawn from each donor. These same data were also listed under a study on T cells of mothers and their children. From that second work: The authors added sample barcodes and 2-4 random nucleotides using the M1S primer of the second PCR.

This receptor was identified in a girl aged 2-10 years in good health. J is TRBJ2-3 and V is TRBV20-1, with 8 bases identical to TRBD1. Sequencing was carried out using blood. This CDR3 is CSAPQGATDTQYF. In nucleotides, the CDR3 is TGCAGTGCCCCGCAGGGGGCAACAGATACGCAGTATTTT.